This entry lists 29 T cell receptor beta chains sequenced from one sample in a study of cytomegalovirus exposure and HLA in healthy donors. The PCR was carried out with 60 Vbeta primers and 13 Jbeta primers. Data came from immunoSEQ multiplex PCR; TCRdb stores just in-frame clones and leaves some out. Among 200,000 or so clones listed, approximately 84% were seen once. The material sequenced was PBMCs. Receptor source: a girl less than two years old in good health and CMV-seronegative.

V is TRBV5-1 and J is TRBJ1-1; a possible D gene is TRBD1 (5 bases). Deletions cut 6 bases from V and 7 bases from J, with 19 bases between. Germline V CDR1 and CDR2: SGHRS, YFSETQ. The CDR3 loop spans 14 amino acids. The CDR3 spells CASTPGMGQIEAFF. The DNA of the CDR3 is TGCGCCAGCACACCCGGCATGGGGCAGATTGAAGCTTTCTTT.

V is TRBV15 and J is TRBJ2-3, with a weak D call TRBD2 (6 bases). The V end lost 2 bases, the J end lost 14 bases, and 17 bases lay between the germline ends. The CDR3 extends over 13 amino acids. In germline, CDR1 is LNHNV, CDR2 YYDKDF (reference sequence). CDR3 region: CATSRLTGTPPYF. DNA of the CDR3: TGTGCCACCAGCAGATTGACCGGGACTCCCCCGTATTTT.

This clone was picked up a small number of times. The gene calls are TRBV29-1 and TRBJ1-1; no firm D call. The CDR3 extends over 15 amino acids. Germline values: CDR1 SQVTM, CDR2 ANQGSEA. V lost 5 bases and J 0 bases, leaving 16 bases between the germline ends. CDR3 nucleotides: TGCAGCGTTTCGGGTAGGTTAACGTTGAACACTGAAGCTTTCTTT. Amino acid sequence: CSVSGRLTLNTEAFF.

The gene calls are TRBV5-1 and TRBJ2-2; 13 bases are shared with TRBD2. V shed 2 bases and J 5 bases; nucleotides not matched to a gene: 3. The length of the CDR3 is 16 residues. The germline gives CDR1 SGHRS, CDR2 YFSETQ. CDR3 loop: CASSLGLAGETGELFF. The CDR3 DNA reads TGCGCCAGCAGCTTAGGACTAGCGGGGGAGACCGGGGAGCTGTTTTTT.

V usage is TRBV7-9 and J usage is TRBJ1-1, with D possibly TRBD1 on 5 matching bases. This CDR3 region has 13 residues. Trimming pared 3 bases from V and 0 bases from J, leaving 5 bases between. Germline V lookup: CDR1 SEHNR, CDR2 FQNEAQ (reference sequence). The chain's CDR3 is CASSLTVNTEAFF. The CDR3 DNA follows: TGTGCCAGCAGCTTGACAGTGAACACTGAAGCTTTCTTT. The full variable domain, its missing parts supplied by reference TRBV7-9 and TRBJ1-1, is DTGVSQNPRHKITKRGQNVTFRCDPISEHNRLYWYRQTLGQGPEFLTYFQNEAQLEKSRLLSDRFSAERPKGSFSTLEIQRTEQGDSAMYLCASSLTVNTEAFFGQGTRLTVV.

The chain carries TRBV15 and TRBJ1-4; 8 bases match TRBD1. This CDR3 has 16 amino acids. Germline CDR1 LNHNV, CDR2 YYDKDF (reference sequence). V dropped 0 bases and J dropped 8; count of bases not matched to a gene: 8. CDR3 DNA sequence: TGTGCCACCAGCAGAGATGCAGGGGGCTTTAACGAAAAACTGTTTTTT. It codes for CATSRDAGGFNEKLFF.

The chain recombines TRBV7-9 with TRBJ2-2; TRBD2 matches at 8 bases. The germline V gene has CDR1 SEHNR and CDR2 FQNEAQ (reference sequence). There are 17 residues in the CDR3. Germline trimming cut 1 base from V and 4 bases from J; bases unmatched to any gene: 8. The CDR3 protein is CASSLGRLAPFTGELFF. The CDR3 DNA is TGTGCCAGCAGCTTAGGCCGACTAGCGCCCTTCACCGGGGAGCTGTTTTTT.

The chain combines TRBV7-9 with TRBJ2-1, with D maybe TRBD2 (5 bases). This CDR3 is 15 amino acids long. Germline CDR1 is SEHNR and CDR2 is FQNEAQ (reference sequence). V lost 1 base to trimming and J lost 3 bases, with 10 bases between them. CDR3 in amino acids: CASSLVTRLYNEQFF. The CDR3 bases are TGTGCCAGCAGCTTAGTAACTAGACTCTACAATGAGCAGTTCTTC.

In its sample, this clone was seen once. The rearrangement joins TRBV4-1 to TRBJ2-1; D possibly corresponds to TRBD2 (5 bases). Trimming removed 5 bases from V and 4 bases from J, with 12 bases in between. In germline, CDR1 is MGHRA, CDR2 YSYEKL. The length of the CDR3 is 14 residues. CDR3 loop: CASSSNRGYNEQFF. DNA for the CDR3: TGCGCCAGCAGCTCAAACCGAGGGTACAATGAGCAGTTCTTC.

This clone showed up just a few times. The chain uses TRBV30 and TRBJ2-1, with TRBD2 matching over 11 bases. Trimming took 1 base from V and 9 from J; bases not matched to a gene: 5. CDR1 and CDR2 (germline): GTSNPN, SVGIG (reference sequence). This CDR3 is 14 amino acids long. The CDR3 DNA reads TGTGCCTGGAGTGATAGCGGGAGGGTCTCTGAGCAGTTCTTC. It translates to CAWSDSGRVSEQFF.

This chain uses TRBV5-4 with TRBJ1-6; the D is unclear. CDR3 size: 16 residues. Trimming stripped 4 bases from V and 0 bases from J, with 11 bases between. Per the germline V gene, CDR1 is SGHNT and CDR2 is YYREEE (reference sequence). The CDR3, as DNA: TGTGCCAGCAGCCCTGGAAGGAGCTCCTATAATTCACCCCTCCACTTT. The encoded protein is CASSPGRSSYNSPLHF. Complete variable domain (other parts from reference TRBV5-4 and TRBJ1-6): ETGVTQSPTHLIKTRGQQVTLRCSSQSGHNTVSWYQQALGQGPQFIFQYYREEENGRGNFPPRFSGLQFPNYSSELNVNALELDDSALYLCASSPGRSSYNSPLHFGNGTRLTVT.

The J gene is TRBJ2-7, the V gene TRBV4-1; 9 bases map to TRBD2. V was clipped by 1 base and J by 1 base; unmatched bases: 11. Germline CDR1 and CDR2: MGHRA and YSYEKL. This CDR3 region has 18 residues. The CDR3 DNA is TGCGCCAGCAGCCAAGCTTCCCCGGGACTAGCAGGATCCTACGAGCAGTACTTC. Protein product: CASSQASPGLAGSYEQYF.

This clone was picked up a small number of times. The chain combines TRBV7-3 with TRBJ2-3, with TRBD2 as a possible D gene (5 bases). Germline V gene sequence: CDR1 SGHTA, CDR2 FQGTGA. Trimming pared 2 bases from V and 2 bases from J, leaving 11 bases between. The CDR3 has 15 amino acids. Here the CDR3 DNA reads TGTGCCAGCAGCTTAGTAAGCGGATCCACAGATACGCAGTATTTT. It yields the protein CASSLVSGSTDTQYF.

This clone came up a few times. The V call is TRBV4-3, the J call TRBJ2-2, with 8 bases fitting TRBD1. The CDR3 extends over 15 amino acids. The V gene's germline CDR1 is LGHNA and CDR2 YSLEER. V lost 4 bases, J lost 1 base, and 2 bases stayed unmatched. In nucleotides, the CDR3 is TGCGCCAGCAGCCGGGGGACAGGGAACACCGGGGAGCTGTTTTTT. This gives the protein CASSRGTGNTGELFF.

This clone occurred once. This chain uses TRBV4-3 with TRBJ2-7, with 10 bases fitting TRBD1. Germline V gives CDR1 LGHNA, CDR2 YSLEER. The CDR3 has 15 residues. The trim removed 2 bases at V and 6 bases at J, leaving 7 bases unmatched. The CDR3: CASSQRQGARREQYF. The CDR3 nucleotides read TGCGCCAGCAGCCAACGACAGGGGGCGCGTCGCGAGCAGTACTTC.

The CDR3 loop reads CSALDRVNEKLFF. Written as DNA, the CDR3 is TGCAGCGCCTTGGACAGGGTTAATGAAAAACTGTTTTTT. The V gene is TRBV29-1, the J gene TRBJ1-4; 8 bases are shared with TRBD1. This CDR3 has 13 residues. V shed 7 bases, J shed 4 bases, and the junction held 5 bases outside the gene matches. Germline V gene data show CDR1 as SQVTM and CDR2 as ANQGSEA.

Worth noting for this clone: An end of the junction does not agree with germline; a read error may underlie this. V usage is TRBV10-3 and J usage is TRBJ2-7; TRBD2 agrees at 10 bases. Germline-derived CDR1 and CDR2 are ENHRY and SYGVKD. The CDR3 sequence is 13 residues long. The CDR3 loop is CATASGSSDEQYF. In DNA, the CDR3 is TGTGCCACCGCTAGCGGGAGCTCCGACGAGCAGTACTTC.

The V and J genes are TRBV10-3 and TRBJ2-5; unclear D gene. V was shortened by 4 bases and J by 3 bases, with 6 bases between the two germline ends. The CDR3 runs to 12 residues. Germline values: CDR1 ENHRY, CDR2 SYGVKD. CDR3 in amino acids: CAISGAEETQYF. The CDR3 DNA sequence: TGTGCCATCAGTGGGGCAGAAGAGACCCAGTACTTC.

The chain is built from TRBV30 and TRBJ1-1, with D uncertain. Per the germline V gene, CDR1 is GTSNPN and CDR2 is SVGIG (reference sequence). The V end lost 3 bases, the J end lost 1 base, and 6 bases lay between the germline ends. The CDR3 contains 12 residues. For the CDR3, the DNA is TGTGCCTGGAGCGACAAGAACACTGAAGCTTTCTTT. Its translation: CAWSDKNTEAFF.

J is TRBJ1-2 and V is TRBV27; 7 bases match TRBD1. V shed 2 bases and J 4 bases; nucleotides not matched to a gene: 10. CDR1 and CDR2 from the germline V gene are MNHEY and SMNVEV (reference sequence). The CDR3 totals 16 residues. The CDR3 is CASSLVGGQRIYGYTF. The CDR3 DNA reads TGTGCCAGCAGTTTAGTGGGGGGACAGCGAATCTATGGCTACACCTTC.

The chain joins TRBV19 to TRBJ2-3; 9 bases line up with TRBD2. The CDR3 has 14 residues. Per germline, CDR1 LNHDA and CDR2 SQIVND (reference sequence). V trimming: 6 bases; J trimming: 5 bases; junction bases outside the gene matches: 6. For the CDR3, the DNA is TGTGCCAGTAGCCTAGCGGGATCGAAAGATACGCAGTATTTT. This codes for CASSLAGSKDTQYF.

The chain has TRBV5-4 and TRBJ1-2; TRBD1 matches 8 bases. The CDR3 sequence is 14 residues long. With 4 bases clipped from V and 6 bases from J, the junction kept 8 bases outside the gene matches. Germline CDR1 and CDR2: SGHNT and YYREEE (reference sequence). Written as DNA, the CDR3 is TGTGCCAGCAGCACGCAGGGGGCTGGGAATGGCTACACCTTC. Its protein is CASSTQGAGNGYTF.

The CDR3 region has the DNA TGCGCCAGCAGCCTAGCGGGAGCCACAGATACGCAGTATTTT. The encoded protein is CASSLAGATDTQYF. The rearrangement links TRBV4-3 to TRBJ2-3; 9 bases line up with TRBD2. Germline values: CDR1 LGHNA, CDR2 YSLEER. The CDR3 has 14 residues. Unmatched junction bases numbered 1, after V lost 4 bases and J lost 2 bases.

About this clone: This sample also contains other DNA sequences that code for the same CDR3. The chain combines TRBV18 with TRBJ2-5, with a tentative D call TRBD2 (6 bases). The ends were cut back, 3 bases at V and 1 base at J, with 6 bases in the middle. Germline CDR1 KGHSH, CDR2 LQKENI. The CDR3 covers 13 residues. The CDR3 is CASSPGLQETQYF. CDR3 nucleotides: TGTGCCAGCTCACCGGGACTCCAAGAGACCCAGTACTTC.

This clone was seen more than once but under ten times. This sequence joins TRBV2 and TRBJ2-5; 7 nucleotides line up with TRBD1. The CDR3 is 11 residues long. CDR1 is SNHLY, CDR2 FYNNEI, per germline. With V trimmed by 4 bases and J by 11 bases, 4 bases remained unmatched. The CDR3 DNA follows: TGTGCCAGCAGTGTAGACAGGGAACAGTACTTC. It encodes CASSVDREQYF.

A few counts support this clone. The V gene is TRBV28, the J gene TRBJ2-7, with 9 bases aligning to TRBD2. The length of the CDR3 is 15 residues. V shed 5 bases and J 5 bases; nucleotides not matched to a gene: 10. Germline V gene lookup returns CDR1 MDHEN and CDR2 SYDVKM. Here the CDR3 reads CASSPPGLATHEQYF. CDR3 in DNA: TGTGCCAGCAGTCCACCGGGACTAGCAACCCACGAGCAGTACTTC.

The rearrangement joins TRBV4-3 to TRBJ2-3, with TRBD2 matching 9 bases. The CDR3 covers 16 residues. Looked up from germline, CDR1 is LGHNA and CDR2 is YSLEER. J was trimmed by 6 bases and V by 0 bases; bases with no gene match: 7. The CDR3 region is CASSQEASGMGDTQYF. The CDR3 DNA reads as TGCGCCAGCAGCCAAGAGGCTAGCGGGATGGGTGATACGCAGTATTTT.

V is TRBV6-6 and J is TRBJ1-4, with a tentative D call TRBD1 (5 bases). CDR3 length: 16 residues. V lost 0 bases to trimming and J lost 3 bases, with 11 bases between them. In germline, CDR1 is MNHNY, CDR2 SVGAGI (reference sequence). CDR3 in amino acids: CASSYSAGRANEKLFF. The CDR3, as DNA: TGTGCCAGCAGTTACTCCGCGGGACGGGCTAATGAAAAACTGTTTTTT.

The J gene is TRBJ2-5, the V gene TRBV18; 7 nucleotides line up with TRBD2. The DNA end lines up better with TRBJ2-7; the J call may be wrong. This CDR3 is 12 amino acids long. Germline values: CDR1 KGHSH, CDR2 LQKENI. The CDR3 spells CASSPGGYEQYF. CDR3 nucleotides: TGTGCCAGCTCACCGGGGGGGTACGAGCAGTACTTC.